These T cell receptor beta chains were read from a single sample in a study of blood T cell repertoires in COVID-19. The assay was immunoSEQ multiplex PCR, and TCRdb's table has in-frame clones only and misses some. The sample includes tens of thousands of clones, about nine tenths of them seen just once. Specimen: peripheral blood. These receptor sequences come from a woman of 80 years or more with active or convalescent COVID-19. Both conserved end residues are part of each CDR3. D genes are given only for firm matches. Expanded clones are given a class, and other clones once, few, many or no size at all.

j_call,v_call,clone_size,d_call,cdr3_aa,cdr3_nt
TRBJ2-1,TRBV7-8,NA,NA,CASSPDNEQFF,TGTGCCAGCAGCCCCGACAATGAGCAGTTCTTC
TRBJ2-5,TRBV7-9,NA,TRBD2,CASSHLLRGKQETQYF,TGTGCCAGCAGCCACCTTTTGCGGGGGAAACAAGAGACCCAGTACTTC
TRBJ1-1,TRBV3-1/TRBV3-2,once,TRBD1,CASSWDRGVAFF,TGTGCCAGCAGCTGGGACAGGGGGGTGGCTTTCTTT
TRBJ1-2,TRBV5-1,few,NA,CASSFSVFYGYTF,TGCGCCAGCAGCTTCTCCGTTTTTTATGGCTACACCTTC
TRBJ1-2,TRBV10-2,NA,TRBD1,CASSRDRGHGYTF,TGCGCCAGCAGCCGGGATAGGGGGCATGGCTACACCTTC
TRBJ1-2,TRBV9,NA,NA,CASSVGGGNYGYTF,TGTGCCAGCAGCGTCGGGGGAGGTAACTATGGCTACACCTTC
TRBJ2-1,TRBV28,NA,NA,CASSLLENEQFF,TGTGCCAGCAGTTTATTAGAGAATGAGCAGTTCTTC
TRBJ2-7,TRBV29-1,NA,TRBD2,CSVVLAGRYEQYF,TGCAGCGTTGTTCTAGCGGGGAGATACGAGCAGTACTTC
TRBJ1-2,TRBV19,once,TRBD1,CASGQRDRFTSINF,TGTGCCAGTGGGCAACGGGACAGATTTACTTCCATAAACTTC
TRBJ2-1,TRBV28,NA,TRBD2,CASSTGGRYNEQFF,TGTGCCAGCAGTACGGGGGGGCGCTACAATGAGCAGTTCTTC
TRBJ2-1,TRBV27,NA,TRBD2,CASRKGRGETYNEQFF,TGTGCCAGCAGAAAGGGGCGGGGGGAAACCTACAATGAGCAGTTCTTC
TRBJ2-5,TRBV7-2,NA,NA,CASSLLWQEAVETQYF,TGTGCCAGCAGCTTATTATGGCAGGAGGCAGTGGAGACCCAGTACTTC
TRBJ2-1,TRBV4-3,NA,NA,CASSQFGGRSEQFF,TGCGCCAGCAGCCAATTCGGGGGAAGATCTGAGCAGTTCTTC
TRBJ1-2,TRBV27,once,NA,CASSLKPADYGYTF,TGTGCCAGCAGTTTGAAGCCTGCTGACTATGGCTACACCTTC
TRBJ1-2,TRBV6-5,NA,TRBD1,CASSPDRGSNYGYTF,TGTGCCAGCAGCCCCGACAGGGGGAGTAACTATGGCTACACCTTC
TRBJ1-2,TRBV16,NA,TRBD1,CASSGQTGTGRGYTF,TGTGCCAGCAGCGGACAGACCGGGACAGGGAGAGGCTACACCTTC
TRBJ1-1,TRBV3-1/TRBV3-2,NA,NA,CASSQDRNTEAFF,TGTGCCAGCAGCCAAGATAGGAACACTGAAGCTTTCTTT
TRBJ2-7,TRBV2,NA,TRBD1,CATRQGVYEQYF,TGTGCCACAAGACAGGGAGTCTACGAGCAGTACTTC
TRBJ1-2,TRBV18,NA,TRBD1,CASSTKHRDSYSGYTF,TGTGCCAGCTCAACCAAGCACCGGGACAGCTACAGTGGCTACACCTTC
TRBJ1-2,TRBV7-2,NA,NA,CASSLSPDYGYTF,TGTGCCAGCAGCTTATCACCAGACTATGGCTACACCTTC
TRBJ1-3,TRBV6-5,NA,TRBD1,CASSYGGTGSSNTIYF,TGTGCCAGCAGTTACGGAGGGACAGGGAGTTCAAACACCATATATTTT
TRBJ1-2,TRBV7-9,NA,TRBD1,CASSFWGQGLNYGYTF,TGTGCCAGCAGCTTTTGGGGACAGGGACTCAACTATGGCTACACCTTC
TRBJ2-1,TRBV2,NA,NA,CASLAGYNEQFF,TGTGCCAGCCTGGCGGGGTACAATGAGCAGTTCTTC
TRBJ1-1,TRBV5-1,NA,TRBD1,CASSTTGDTEAFF,TGCGCCAGCAGCACGACAGGGGACACTGAAGCTTTCTTT
TRBJ1-5,TRBV28,NA,TRBD1,CASSSSRTGDDQPQHF,TGTGCCAGCAGTTCCTCGAGGACAGGGGACGATCAGCCCCAGCATTTT
TRBJ2-5,TRBV7-9,NA,TRBD2,CASSLATGLAGQETQYF,TGTGCCAGCAGCTTAGCGACGGGGCTAGCGGGCCAAGAGACCCAGTACTTC
TRBJ2-5,TRBV5-1,NA,TRBD2,CASSRESSGGRETQYF,TGCGCCAGCAGCCGGGAATCTAGCGGGGGACGAGAGACCCAGTACTTC
TRBJ2-7,TRBV20-1,NA,NA,CSCTGFDEQYF,TGCAGTTGCACAGGGTTCGACGAGCAGTACTTC
TRBJ2-3,TRBV21-1,few,NA,CASSDRDRVTDTQYF,TGTGCCAGCAGCGACCGGGACAGGGTTACAGATACGCAGTATTTT
TRBJ1-1,TRBV5-4,NA,NA,CASSPAGRITEAFF,TGTGCCAGCAGCCCCGCCGGCAGGATTACTGAAGCTTTCTTT
TRBJ2-3,TRBV5-1,NA,NA,CASSVLYSGSTDTQYF,TGCGCCAGCAGCGTCCTCTATAGCGGCTCCACAGATACGCAGTATTTT
TRBJ2-7,TRBV15,NA,NA,CATSREGGALHEQYF,TGTGCCACCAGCAGAGAGGGGGGGGCGTTACACGAGCAGTACTTC
TRBJ1-5,TRBV25-1,NA,NA,CASSEYADQPQHF,TGTGCCAGCAGTGAATATGCAGATCAGCCCCAGCATTTT
TRBJ1-4,TRBV2,NA,NA,CASALEGRDEKLFF,TGTGCCAGCGCCTTGGAAGGGAGGGATGAAAAACTGTTTTTT
TRBJ2-7,TRBV12-3/TRBV12-4,NA,TRBD1,CASSRQGYEQYF,TGTGCCAGCAGTAGACAGGGCTACGAGCAGTACTTC
TRBJ1-1,TRBV18,NA,NA,CASSPQRGKNTEAFF,TGTGCCAGCTCACCCCAGAGGGGGAAAAACACTGAAGCTTTCTTT
TRBJ1-2,TRBV19,NA,NA,CASSISGGATYGYTF,TGTGCCAGTAGTATAAGCGGGGGCGCTACCTATGGCTACACCTTC
TRBJ1-6,TRBV4-1,few,NA,CASSQDRGQGNSPLHF,TGCGCCAGCAGCCAAGATCGGGGCCAGGGGAATTCACCCCTCCACTTT
TRBJ2-2,TRBV3-1/TRBV3-2,NA,NA,CASSQYERVPGELFF,TGTGCCAGCAGCCAATACGAGAGGGTTCCCGGGGAGCTGTTTTTT
TRBJ1-5,TRBV9,medium-sized,TRBD1,CASSVGTGGPNQPQHF,TGTGCCAGCAGCGTAGGGACAGGAGGCCCAAATCAGCCCCAGCATTTT
TRBJ2-7,TRBV9,few,TRBD1,CASQGDRDEQYF,TGTGCCAGCCAGGGAGACAGGGACGAGCAGTACTTC
TRBJ1-1,TRBV27,once,NA,CASSLRGGITEAFF,TGTGCCAGCAGTTTACGTGGAGGTATCACTGAAGCTTTCTTT
TRBJ2-4,TRBV5-6,NA,NA,CASSLGELLAKNIQYF,TGTGCCAGCAGCTTGGGCGAGCTACTAGCCAAAAACATTCAGTACTTC
TRBJ1-2,TRBV15,once,NA,CATSRATSTYYGYTF,TGTGCCACCAGCAGAGCCACTTCGACTTACTATGGCTACACCTTC
TRBJ2-1,TRBV5-1,NA,TRBD2,CASSGGLAGDYNEQFF,TGCGCCAGCAGCGGGGGTCTAGCGGGGGACTACAATGAGCAGTTCTTC
TRBJ1-2,TRBV28,NA,TRBD1,CASSPGTVYGYTF,TGTGCCAGCAGCCCCGGGACAGTCTATGGCTACACCTTC
TRBJ2-3,TRBV4-2,NA,TRBD1,CASSPKKGDGTGVPDTQYF,TGTGCCAGCAGCCCCAAGAAAGGAGATGGGACAGGGGTCCCAGATACGCAGTATTTT
TRBJ1-2,TRBV5-1,NA,NA,CASSLAPNYGYTF,TGCGCCAGCAGCTTGGCCCCGAACTATGGCTACACCTTC
TRBJ2-7,TRBV12-3/TRBV12-4,NA,NA,CASSLGIGVEQYF,TGTGCCAGCAGTTTGGGTATAGGGGTCGAGCAGTACTTC
TRBJ2-1,TRBV21-1,once,NA,CASSKEWGDREGRLQNEQFF,TGTGCCAGCAGCAAAGAATGGGGAGACAGGGAAGGGAGGCTGCAGAATGAGCAGTTCTTC
TRBJ2-7,TRBV19,NA,NA,CASRARDINYEQYF,TGTGCCAGTAGGGCACGGGACATAAACTACGAGCAGTACTTC
TRBJ1-5,TRBV28,few,TRBD1,CASSPLPDRGGGQPQHF,TGTGCCAGCAGCCCATTACCCGACAGGGGCGGAGGTCAGCCCCAGCATTTT
TRBJ2-7,TRBV28,once,NA,CASSTGLIYEQYF,TGTGCCAGCAGCACGGGACTGATCTACGAGCAGTACTTC
TRBJ1-6,TRBV28,NA,NA,CASSDPRNSPLHF,TGTGCCAGCAGTGACCCTAGGAATTCACCCCTCCACTTT
TRBJ2-7,TRBV6-5,NA,TRBD1,CASSYSGQIYEQYF,TGTGCCAGCAGTTACTCGGGACAGATTTACGAGCAGTACTTC
TRBJ1-1,TRBV19,NA,NA,CASSTGVGEAFF,TGTGCCAGTAGTACAGGGGTGGGTGAAGCTTTCTTT
TRBJ1-2,TRBV6-5,NA,NA,CASLTPQGGYTF,TGTGCCAGCCTAACCCCCCAGGGCGGCTACACCTTC
TRBJ2-5,TRBV18,NA,NA,CASSPTMGRQETQYF,TGTGCCAGCTCACCAACGATGGGCCGACAAGAGACCCAGTACTTC